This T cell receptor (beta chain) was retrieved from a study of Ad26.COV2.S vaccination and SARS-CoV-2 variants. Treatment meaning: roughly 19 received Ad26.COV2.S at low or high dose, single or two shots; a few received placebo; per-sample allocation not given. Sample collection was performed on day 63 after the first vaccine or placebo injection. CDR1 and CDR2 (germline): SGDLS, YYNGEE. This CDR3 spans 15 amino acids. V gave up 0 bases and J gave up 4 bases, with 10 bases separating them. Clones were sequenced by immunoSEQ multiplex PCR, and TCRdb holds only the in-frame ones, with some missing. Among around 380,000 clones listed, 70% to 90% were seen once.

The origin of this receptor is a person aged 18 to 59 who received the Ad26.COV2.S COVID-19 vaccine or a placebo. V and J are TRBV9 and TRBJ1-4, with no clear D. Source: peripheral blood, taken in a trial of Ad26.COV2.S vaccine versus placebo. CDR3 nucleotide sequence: TGTGCCAGCAGCGTAGGTGGGCAGAGTAATGAAAAACTGTTTTTT. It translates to CASSVGGQSNEKLFF.